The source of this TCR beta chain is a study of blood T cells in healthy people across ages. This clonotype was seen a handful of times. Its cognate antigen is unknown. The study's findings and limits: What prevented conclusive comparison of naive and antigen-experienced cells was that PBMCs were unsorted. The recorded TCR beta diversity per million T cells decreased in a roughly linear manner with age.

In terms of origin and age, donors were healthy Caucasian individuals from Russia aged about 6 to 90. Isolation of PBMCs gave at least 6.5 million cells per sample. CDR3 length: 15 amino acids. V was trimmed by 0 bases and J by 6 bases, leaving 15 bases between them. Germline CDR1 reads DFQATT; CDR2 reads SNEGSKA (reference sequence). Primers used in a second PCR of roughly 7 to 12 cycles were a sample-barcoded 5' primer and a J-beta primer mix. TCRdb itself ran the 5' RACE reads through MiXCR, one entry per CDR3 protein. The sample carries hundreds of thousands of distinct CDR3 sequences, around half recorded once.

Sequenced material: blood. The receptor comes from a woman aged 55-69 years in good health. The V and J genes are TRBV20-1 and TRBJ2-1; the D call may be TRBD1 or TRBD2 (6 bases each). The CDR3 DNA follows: TGCAGTGCTAGAGACTTCCGACTAGGGGGCAATGAGCAGTTCTTC. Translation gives CSARDFRLGGNEQFF.